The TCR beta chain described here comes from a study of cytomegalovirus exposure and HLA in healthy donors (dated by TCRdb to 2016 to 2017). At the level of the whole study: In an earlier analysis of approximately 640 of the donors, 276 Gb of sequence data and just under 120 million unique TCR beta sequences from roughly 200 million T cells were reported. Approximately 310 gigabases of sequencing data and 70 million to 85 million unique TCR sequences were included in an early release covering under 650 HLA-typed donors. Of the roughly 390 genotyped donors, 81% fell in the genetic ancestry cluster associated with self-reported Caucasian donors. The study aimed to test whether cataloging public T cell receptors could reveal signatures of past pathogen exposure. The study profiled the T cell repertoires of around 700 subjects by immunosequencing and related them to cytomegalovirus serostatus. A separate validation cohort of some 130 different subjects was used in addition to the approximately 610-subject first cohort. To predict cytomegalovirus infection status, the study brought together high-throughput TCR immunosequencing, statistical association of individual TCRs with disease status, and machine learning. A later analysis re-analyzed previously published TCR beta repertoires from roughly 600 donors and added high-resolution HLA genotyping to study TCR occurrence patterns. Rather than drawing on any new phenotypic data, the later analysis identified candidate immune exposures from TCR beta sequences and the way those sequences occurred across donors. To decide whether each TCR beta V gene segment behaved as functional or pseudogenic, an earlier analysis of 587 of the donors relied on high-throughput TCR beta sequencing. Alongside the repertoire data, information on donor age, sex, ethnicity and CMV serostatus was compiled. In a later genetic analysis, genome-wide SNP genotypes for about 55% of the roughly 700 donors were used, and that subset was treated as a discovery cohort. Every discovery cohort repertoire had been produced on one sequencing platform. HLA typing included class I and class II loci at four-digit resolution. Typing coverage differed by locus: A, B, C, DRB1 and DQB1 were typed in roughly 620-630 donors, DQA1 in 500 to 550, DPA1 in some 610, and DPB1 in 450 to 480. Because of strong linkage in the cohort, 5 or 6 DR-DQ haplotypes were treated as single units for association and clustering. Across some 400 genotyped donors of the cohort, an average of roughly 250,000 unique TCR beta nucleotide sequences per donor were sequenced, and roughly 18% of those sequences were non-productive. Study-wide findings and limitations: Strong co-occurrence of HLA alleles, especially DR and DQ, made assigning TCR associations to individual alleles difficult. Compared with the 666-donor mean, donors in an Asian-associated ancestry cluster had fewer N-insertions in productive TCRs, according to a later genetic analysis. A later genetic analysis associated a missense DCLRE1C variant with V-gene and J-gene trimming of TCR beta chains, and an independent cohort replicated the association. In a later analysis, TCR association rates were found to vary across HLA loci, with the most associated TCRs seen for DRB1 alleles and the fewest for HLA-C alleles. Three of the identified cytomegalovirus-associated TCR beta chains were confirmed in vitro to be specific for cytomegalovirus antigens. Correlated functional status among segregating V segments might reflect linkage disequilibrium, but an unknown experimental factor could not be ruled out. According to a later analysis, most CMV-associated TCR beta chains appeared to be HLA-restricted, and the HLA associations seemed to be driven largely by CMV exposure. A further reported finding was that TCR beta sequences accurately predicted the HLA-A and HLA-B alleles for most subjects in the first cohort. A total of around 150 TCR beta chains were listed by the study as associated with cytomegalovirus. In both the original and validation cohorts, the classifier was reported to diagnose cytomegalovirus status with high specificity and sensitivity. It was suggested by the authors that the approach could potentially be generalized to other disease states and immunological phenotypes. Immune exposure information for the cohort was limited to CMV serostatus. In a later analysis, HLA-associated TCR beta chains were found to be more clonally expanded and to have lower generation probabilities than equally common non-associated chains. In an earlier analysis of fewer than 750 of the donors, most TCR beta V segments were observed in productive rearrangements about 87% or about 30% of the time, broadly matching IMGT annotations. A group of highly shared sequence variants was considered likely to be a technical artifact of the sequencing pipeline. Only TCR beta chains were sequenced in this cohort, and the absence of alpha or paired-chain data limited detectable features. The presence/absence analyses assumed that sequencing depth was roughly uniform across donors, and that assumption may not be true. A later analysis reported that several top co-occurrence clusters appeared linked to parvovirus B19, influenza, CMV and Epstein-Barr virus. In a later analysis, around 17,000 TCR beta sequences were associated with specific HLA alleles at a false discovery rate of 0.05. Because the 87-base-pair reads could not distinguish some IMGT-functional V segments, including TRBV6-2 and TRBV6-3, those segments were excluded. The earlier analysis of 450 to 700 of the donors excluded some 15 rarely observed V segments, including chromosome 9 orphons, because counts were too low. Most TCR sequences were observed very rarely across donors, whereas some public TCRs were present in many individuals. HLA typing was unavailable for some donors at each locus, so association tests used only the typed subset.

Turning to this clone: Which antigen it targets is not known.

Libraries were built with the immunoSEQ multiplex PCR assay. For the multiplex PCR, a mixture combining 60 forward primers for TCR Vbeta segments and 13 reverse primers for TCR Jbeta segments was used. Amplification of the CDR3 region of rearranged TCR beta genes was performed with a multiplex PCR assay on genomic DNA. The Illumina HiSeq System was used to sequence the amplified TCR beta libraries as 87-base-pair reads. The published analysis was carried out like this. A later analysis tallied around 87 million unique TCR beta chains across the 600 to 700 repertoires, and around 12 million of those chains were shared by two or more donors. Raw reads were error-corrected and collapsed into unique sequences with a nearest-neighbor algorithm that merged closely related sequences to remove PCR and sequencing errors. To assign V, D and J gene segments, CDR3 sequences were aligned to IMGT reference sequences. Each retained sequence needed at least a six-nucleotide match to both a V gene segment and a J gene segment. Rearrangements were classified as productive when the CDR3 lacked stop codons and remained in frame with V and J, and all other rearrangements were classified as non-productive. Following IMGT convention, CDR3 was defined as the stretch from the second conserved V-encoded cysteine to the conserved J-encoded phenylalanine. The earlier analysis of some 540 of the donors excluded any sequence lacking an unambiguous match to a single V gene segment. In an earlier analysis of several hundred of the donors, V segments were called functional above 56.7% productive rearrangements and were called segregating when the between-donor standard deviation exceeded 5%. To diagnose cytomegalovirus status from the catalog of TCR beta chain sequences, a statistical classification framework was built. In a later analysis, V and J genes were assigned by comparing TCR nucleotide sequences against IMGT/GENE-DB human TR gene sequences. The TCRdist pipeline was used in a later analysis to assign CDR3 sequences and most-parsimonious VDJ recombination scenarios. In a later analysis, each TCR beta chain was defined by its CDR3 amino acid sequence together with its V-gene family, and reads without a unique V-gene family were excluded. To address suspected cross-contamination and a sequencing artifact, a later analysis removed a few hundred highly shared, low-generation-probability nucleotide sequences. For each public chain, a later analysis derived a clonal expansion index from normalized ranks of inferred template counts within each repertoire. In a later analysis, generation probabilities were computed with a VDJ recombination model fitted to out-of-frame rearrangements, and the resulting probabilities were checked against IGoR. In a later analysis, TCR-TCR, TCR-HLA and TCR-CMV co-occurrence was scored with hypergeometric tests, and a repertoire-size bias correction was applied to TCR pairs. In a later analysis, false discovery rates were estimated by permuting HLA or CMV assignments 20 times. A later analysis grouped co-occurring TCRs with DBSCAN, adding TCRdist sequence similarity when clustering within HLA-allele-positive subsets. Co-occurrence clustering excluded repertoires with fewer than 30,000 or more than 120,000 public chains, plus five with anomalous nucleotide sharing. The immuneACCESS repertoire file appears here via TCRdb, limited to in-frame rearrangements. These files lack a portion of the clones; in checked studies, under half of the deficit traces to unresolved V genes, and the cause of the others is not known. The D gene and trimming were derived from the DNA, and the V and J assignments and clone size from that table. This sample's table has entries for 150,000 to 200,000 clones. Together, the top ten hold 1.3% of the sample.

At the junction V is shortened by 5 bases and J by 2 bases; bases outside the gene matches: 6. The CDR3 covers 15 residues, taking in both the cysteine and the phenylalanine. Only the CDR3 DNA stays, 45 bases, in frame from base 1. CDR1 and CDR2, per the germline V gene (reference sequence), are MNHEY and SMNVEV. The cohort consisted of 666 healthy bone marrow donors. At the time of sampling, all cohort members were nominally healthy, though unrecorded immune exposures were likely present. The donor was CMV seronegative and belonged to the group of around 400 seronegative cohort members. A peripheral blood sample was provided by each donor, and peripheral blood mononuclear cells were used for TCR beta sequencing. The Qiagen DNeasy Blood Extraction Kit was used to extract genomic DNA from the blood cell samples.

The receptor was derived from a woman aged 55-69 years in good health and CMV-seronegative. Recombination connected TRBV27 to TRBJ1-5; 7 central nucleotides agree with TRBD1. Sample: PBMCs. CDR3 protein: CASSPHDRGNQPQHF. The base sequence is TGTGCCAGCAGTCCCCACGACAGGGGCAATCAGCCCCAGCATTTT.